Shown below are 3 T cell receptor beta chains from a single sample sequenced in a study of identical twins. Each CDR3 protein is one row after TCRdb ran MiXCR on the 5' RACE reads. The sample shows more than 400,000 distinct CDR3 sequences, around 15% of them seen only once. These same records also appear under a second study, on yellow fever vaccine responses in identical twins.

The material sequenced was CD4+ T cells sorted from blood. All receptors come from a woman in her late teens or twenties in good health.

This clonotype was counted a few times. The V gene is TRBV27, the J gene TRBJ1-6, with a tentative D call TRBD1 (6 bases). CDR3 length: 15 amino acids. V gave up 3 bases and J gave up 10 bases, with 16 bases separating them. Germline CDR1 MNHEY, CDR2 SMNVEV (reference sequence). The CDR3 region is CASSLEGGRVSPLHF. The CDR3 nucleotides are TGTGCCAGCAGTTTGGAGGGGGGGCGCGTCTCACCCCTCCACTTT.

This clonotype was observed a few times. V and J are TRBV7-3 and TRBJ2-1; 7 bases agree with TRBD2. There are 14 residues in the CDR3. Germline V CDR1 and CDR2: SGHTA, FQGTGA. J lost 4 bases, V lost 5 bases, and 5 bases had no gene match. The DNA for the CDR3 is TGTGCCAGCAGCCCGGGACTACCTTACAATGAGCAGTTCTTC. This translates into CASSPGLPYNEQFF.

This clonotype came up a few times. At one of its ends the junction is not consistent with the germline gene, which may arise from a read error. The chain couples TRBV11-1 to TRBJ2-2, with 8 bases lining up with TRBD1. Germline CDR1 reads SGHAT; CDR2 reads FQDESV (reference sequence). The CDR3 has 18 residues. CDR3 residues: CASSIARQGNANTGELFF. The CDR3 DNA is TGTGCCAGCAGCATAGCCCGACAGGGGAACGCGAACACCGGGGAGCTGTTTTTT.